The rows below give T cell receptor beta chains drawn from one sample of a study of blood T cell repertoires in COVID-19. Clones were sequenced by immunoSEQ multiplex PCR, and TCRdb holds only the in-frame ones, with some missing. The sample records a few hundred thousand clones, around nine tenths being singletons. Specimen: peripheral blood. Source of these receptors: a man aged 35-49 years who had recovered from COVID-19. Each CDR3 is given with its conserved first and last residue. D genes are given only for firm matches. Size values are once, few and many counts, or a class for expanded clones, and some rows have none.

J gene | D gene | V gene | clone size | CDR3 DNA | CDR3 protein
TRBJ2-1 | NA | TRBV5-4 | few | TGTGCCAGCAGCTTGTGGCGGGGTTGGGATGAGCAGTTCTTC | CASSLWRGWDEQFF
TRBJ2-1 | NA | TRBV6-2/TRBV6-3 | NA | TGTGCCAGCAGCGAAACAGACGGGAGCTCCTACAATGAGCAGTTCTTC | CASSETDGSSYNEQFF
TRBJ1-4 | NA | TRBV18 | NA | TGTGCCAGCTCACCGGGAGCGACTAATGAAAAACTGTTTTTT | CASSPGATNEKLFF
TRBJ1-2 | NA | TRBV7-2 | few | TGTGCCAGCAGCCCCCTTATCCTTAGACAGACTAGCTCTAACTATGGCTACACCTTC | CASSPLILRQTSSNYGYTF
TRBJ2-3 | TRBD2 | TRBV9 | NA | TGTGCCAGCAGCGTAGCAGTAGCGGGGGATACGCAGTATTTT | CASSVAVAGDTQYF
TRBJ2-1 | TRBD2 | TRBV6-4 | NA | TGTGCCAGCTCCAGCTCTAGCGGGGGGGCCTACAATGAGCAGTTCTTC | CASSSSSGGAYNEQFF
TRBJ1-3 | NA | TRBV9 | once | TGTGCCAGCCGAGGCTCTGGAAACACCATATATTTT | CASRGSGNTIYF
TRBJ2-2 | TRBD1 | TRBV6-5 | NA | TGTGCCAGCAGGGGGACAGGGAGGAACACCGGGGAGCTGTTTTTT | CASRGTGRNTGELFF
TRBJ2-1 | TRBD1 | TRBV6-5 | once | TGTGCCAGCAATTTCAAAGGGGGCGCCGGGAATGAGCAGTTCTTC | CASNFKGGAGNEQFF
TRBJ2-7 | TRBD2 | TRBV30 | NA | TGTGCCTGGAGTGATGAGACAGCTAGCGGGAGGCCCTACGAGCAGTACTTC | CAWSDETASGRPYEQYF
TRBJ2-1 | TRBD2 | TRBV27 | NA | TGTGCCAGCAGTTCAGGACTAGCGGGAGCGGGGTTCTTC | CASSSGLAGAGFF
TRBJ2-5 | TRBD2 | TRBV7-9 | NA | TGTGCCAGCAGCGCCCGAGGCTCCGGGACTAGCGGGGTGTTGGAGACCCAGTACTTC | CASSARGSGTSGVLETQYF
TRBJ2-4 | TRBD2 | TRBV28 | NA | TGTGCCAGCAGCCCTCAGCTAGCGGGAGGTCGGAACATTCAGTACTTC | CASSPQLAGGRNIQYF
TRBJ2-1 | TRBD2 | TRBV4-3 | NA | TGCGCCAGCAGCCCCCAGTTAACGGGACTAGCGGTTAATGAGCAGTTCTTC | CASSPQLTGLAVNEQFF
TRBJ2-1 | TRBD1 | TRBV5-1 | NA | TGCGCCAGCAGCTGGGTGAGGGGGCTCTACAATGAGCAGTTCTTC | CASSWVRGLYNEQFF
TRBJ2-3 | TRBD2 | TRBV14 | NA | TGTGCCAGCAGCCACGGACTAGCGGGGGGCCGGGCAGATACGCAGTATTTT | CASSHGLAGGRADTQYF
TRBJ2-1 | TRBD2 | TRBV7-9 | once | TGTGCCAGCAGCTACCTGGGCTTAGCGGGGAGGAATGAGCAGTTCTTC | CASSYLGLAGRNEQFF
TRBJ2-7 | TRBD1 | TRBV10-3 | NA | TGTGCCATCAGTGACCCGACAGGGGCAGCCTACGAGCAGTACTTC | CAISDPTGAAYEQYF
TRBJ2-1 | NA | TRBV7-9 | NA | TGTGCCAGCAGCTTAGCGGGAGCCTACAATGAGCAGTTCTTC | CASSLAGAYNEQFF
TRBJ2-1 | TRBD2 | TRBV14 | NA | TGTGCCAGCAGCCCCGATAGCGGGCCACTCTCCTACAATGAGCAGTTCTTC | CASSPDSGPLSYNEQFF
TRBJ2-2 | NA | TRBV4-3 | NA | TGCGCCAGCAGCCAAGAAAGCGCCGTTCAGGGCTTTATTACCGGGGAGCTGTTTTTT | CASSQESAVQGFITGELFF
TRBJ1-2 | NA | TRBV4-1 | NA | TGCGCCAGCAGCGAAGTGGAGACAGGCCCCTATGGCTACACCTTC | CASSEVETGPYGYTF
TRBJ1-1 | NA | TRBV5-1 | NA | TGCGCCAGCAGTTCAGGGTTCATGAACACTGAAGCTTTCTTT | CASSSGFMNTEAFF
TRBJ2-3 | NA | TRBV3-1/TRBV3-2 | NA | TGTGCCAGCAGCCAAGAAACTCCACCTTCCGATACGCAGTATTTT | CASSQETPPSDTQYF
TRBJ2-7 | NA | TRBV9 | NA | TGTGCCAGCAGCGTAGGAAACAGGCCCAGGGAGCAGTACTTC | CASSVGNRPREQYF
TRBJ1-3 | TRBD1 | TRBV7-2 | NA | TGTGCCAGCAGCGCGCGCCGACAGGGCCCAATCTCTGGAAACACCATATATTTT | CASSARRQGPISGNTIYF
TRBJ2-3 | TRBD2 | TRBV2 | NA | TGTGCCAGCAGTCCCCCGGCGGGAGGGTCAGCAGATACGCAGTATTTT | CASSPPAGGSADTQYF
TRBJ1-6 | NA | TRBV4-3 | NA | TGCGCCAGCAGCCAAGACCCCCGGGGTTCCTCCTATAATTCACCCCTCCACTTT | CASSQDPRGSSYNSPLHF
TRBJ2-2 | NA | TRBV19 | NA | TGTGCCAGTAGTAGAGGGGGCACCGGGGAGCTGTTTTTT | CASSRGGTGELFF
TRBJ2-1 | NA | TRBV7-3 | NA | TGTGCCAGCAGCCCGTACCGCGGCAATGAGCAGTTCTTC | CASSPYRGNEQFF
TRBJ2-7 | TRBD1 | TRBV3-1/TRBV3-2 | NA | TGTGCCAGCAGCCAAGATTACCAGGGGGCTTGCGAGCAGTACTTC | CASSQDYQGACEQYF
TRBJ1-2 | NA | TRBV18 | NA | TGTGCCAGCTCACCATCCGTGGGCGACTATGGCTACACCTTC | CASSPSVGDYGYTF
TRBJ2-7 | TRBD1 | TRBV5-4 | once | TGTGCCAGCAGCCTACAGGGGTCAACTGCCTACGAGCAGTACTTC | CASSLQGSTAYEQYF
TRBJ2-2 | TRBD2 | TRBV2 | NA | TGTGCCAGCAAAGCTAGCGGGAGAAGAGACACCGGGGAGCTGTTTTTT | CASKASGRRDTGELFF
TRBJ2-3 | NA | TRBV2 | NA | TGTGCCAGCAGTGACTCGCCTATACCCACAGATACGCAGTATTTT | CASSDSPIPTDTQYF
TRBJ2-3 | NA | TRBV6-2/TRBV6-3 | NA | TGTGCCAGCAGTTACCCCGGTCGCACAGATACGCAGTATTTT | CASSYPGRTDTQYF
TRBJ2-7 | TRBD2 | TRBV6-6 | NA | TGTGCCAGCAGCCGAGGACTAGCGGGTGCGACCTACGAGCAGTACTTC | CASSRGLAGATYEQYF
TRBJ2-3 | NA | TRBV3-1/TRBV3-2 | NA | TGTGCCAGCAGCCAACTCCGTCTCACAGATACGCAGTATTTT | CASSQLRLTDTQYF
TRBJ2-5 | TRBD2 | TRBV10-3 | NA | TGTGCCATCTCGGCCGGGGGGGCGGGAGAGACCCAGTACTTC | CAISAGGAGETQYF
TRBJ1-2 | NA | TRBV7-2 | NA | TGTGCCAGCAGCTGGAGGGCGGACATGGGGTGGGGCTACACCTTC | CASSWRADMGWGYTF
TRBJ1-2 | NA | TRBV19 | NA | TGTGCCAGTAGTCTCAAGATAGCTAACTATGGCTACACCTTC | CASSLKIANYGYTF
TRBJ2-7 | NA | TRBV4-3 | NA | TGCGCCAGCAGCCAAGACACCGTCGCGGACTCCGAGCAGTACTTC | CASSQDTVADSEQYF
TRBJ1-2 | TRBD1 | TRBV4-1 | NA | TGCGCCAGCAGCCCGAGACAGGGAGAACCCCCTAACTATGGCTACACCTTC | CASSPRQGEPPNYGYTF